A single sample gave rise to the 26 T cell receptor beta chains below, sequenced in a study of shared clonotypes between healthy human individuals (dated by TCRdb to about 2020). CD8 naive samples were obtained by positive selection for CCR7 among CD45RO-negative cells, yielding a CD45RA+CCR7+ population from which TemRA cells were excluded. Library preparation used the immunoSEQ multiplex PCR assay. TCRdb carries this immuneACCESS record with in-frame sequences only. Its versions omit some clonotypes, under half of them owing to an unresolved V gene in the studies checked, with the rest unexplained. Here the sample has millions of clones; just under 95% occur a single time. The leading ten clones occupy about 1.1% of the sample. The sample was naive CD8+ T cells sorted from blood. What the cell subset or site label conveys for this sample: CD45RA+CCR7+. Receptor source: a man aged 18 to 30 in good health.

The chain has TRBV4-1 and TRBJ2-7; D gene ambiguous. Germline V lookup: CDR1 MGHRA, CDR2 YSYEKL. CDR3 length: 13 residues. The V gene lost 6 bases and the J gene lost 0 bases, with 9 bases spanning the gap. As DNA, the CDR3 is TGCGCCAGCAGTGTGAAAAGCTCCTACGAGCAGTACTTC. Translating it yields CASSVKSSYEQYF.

This clone was detected a few times. This sequence joins TRBV30 and TRBJ1-4; D not certain. The V gene lost 3 bases and the J gene lost 8 bases, with 10 bases spanning the gap. The CDR3 has 12 residues. Per the germline V gene, CDR1 is GTSNPN and CDR2 is SVGIG (reference sequence). The CDR3 reads CAWRVTLEKLFF. CDR3 nucleotide sequence: TGTGCCTGGAGGGTAACTTTAGAAAAACTGTTTTTT.

CDR3 bases: TGTGCCAGCAGTTACCTCGGGGGAAGTAGCACAGATACGCAGTATTTT. It specifies CASSYLGGSSTDTQYF. The chain combines TRBV6-5 with TRBJ2-3; D is perhaps TRBD2 (6 bases). This CDR3 spans 16 amino acids. Germline CDR1 and CDR2: MNHEY and SVGAGI. Trimming removed 2 bases from V and 0 bases from J, with 12 bases in between.

V usage is TRBV7-8 and J usage is TRBJ1-1; maybe TRBD1 (6 bases). Germline loops: CDR1 SGHVS, CDR2 FQNEAQ. Trimming removed 0 bases at V and 1 base at J, with 9 bases between. The CDR3 covers 15 residues. CDR3 DNA sequence: TGTGCCAGCAGCTTAGCCGGCAGGGGGAACACTGAAGCTTTCTTT. The encoded protein is CASSLAGRGNTEAFF.

The rearrangement joins TRBV5-6 to TRBJ1-1; D is uncertain. This CDR3 has 17 amino acids. Trimming took 1 base from V and 0 from J, leaving 16 bases between them. Germline V gives CDR1 SGHDT, CDR2 YYEEEE. CDR3 amino acids: CASSLWGTAFMNTEAFF. The CDR3 coding sequence is TGTGCCAGCAGCTTGTGGGGTACGGCGTTCATGAACACTGAAGCTTTCTTT.

The rearrangement joins TRBV27 to TRBJ1-1; maybe TRBD1 (6 bases). CDR1 MNHEY and CDR2 SMNVEV come from the germline V gene (reference sequence). This CDR3 region has 14 residues. Trimming took 6 bases from V and 3 from J, leaving 14 bases between them. CDR3 sequence: CASRIGGADTEAFF. CDR3 DNA: TGTGCCAGCAGAATTGGGGGCGCTGACACTGAAGCTTTCTTT.

Comment on this clone: Other nucleotide sequences in the sample specify the same CDR3. This chain links TRBV30 with TRBJ1-1; D unresolved. Trimming took 0 bases from V and 8 from J, leaving 7 bases between them. Germline CDR1 GTSNPN, CDR2 SVGIG (reference sequence). The CDR3 covers 11 residues. The CDR3 nucleotides are TGTGCCTGGAGTGTTGGGGTGGAAGCTTTCTTT. Translation gives CAWSVGVEAFF.

The V gene is TRBV6-1, the J gene TRBJ2-1; D perhaps matches TRBD2 (5 bases). V lost 6 bases and J 8 bases, leaving 17 bases between the germline ends. From germline, CDR1 is MNHNS and CDR2 SASEGT. The CDR3 has 14 residues. The CDR3 loop reads CASSRDSTTYEQFF. DNA for the CDR3: TGTGCCAGCAGCCGGGATAGCACTACCTATGAGCAGTTCTTC.

This clone was found once. The V gene is TRBV19, the J gene TRBJ2-7; TRBD1 matches at 9 bases. With 1 base clipped from V and 3 bases from J, the junction kept 10 bases outside the gene matches. Germline lookup yields CDR1 LNHDA and CDR2 SQIVND (reference sequence). CDR3 length: 17 residues. As DNA, the CDR3 is TGTGCCAGTAGTATAGGCCTAGGACAGGGGAGAGTCTACGAGCAGTACTTC. Its protein is CASSIGLGQGRVYEQYF.

V gene TRBV5-6 combines with J gene TRBJ2-2; weak D call: TRBD1 (6 bases). Trimming took off 1 base at V and 3 bases at J, with 13 bases between the two ends. The CDR3 covers 16 residues. Germline assignment: CDR1 SGHDT and CDR2 YYEEEE. CDR3 in DNA: TGTGCCAGCAGCTTGTACAGGGAAGGATACACCGGGGAGCTGTTTTTT. Translated, it gives CASSLYREGYTGELFF.

The chain is built from TRBV6-4 and TRBJ1-2; maybe TRBD1 (5 bases). Per the germline V gene, CDR1 is MRHNA and CDR2 is SNTAGT. The V end was cut by 7 bases, the J end by 1 base, with 13 bases between. The CDR3 contains 14 residues. The CDR3 nucleotides read TGTGCCAGCACCCGACAGCCTATTAACTATGGCTACACCTTC. This encodes CASTRQPINYGYTF.

This rearrangement joins TRBV6-5 to TRBJ2-1, with unresolved D. Germline CDR1 is MNHEY and CDR2 is SVGAGI. V was shortened by 6 bases and J by 0 bases, with 15 bases between the two germline ends. The CDR3 contains 16 residues. The CDR3 sequence: CASRYDGGYSYNEQFF. The CDR3 DNA sequence: TGTGCCAGCAGGTACGACGGCGGATACTCCTACAATGAGCAGTTCTTC.

A single count supports this clone. The rearrangement links TRBV19 to TRBJ1-2, with 7 bases that match TRBD1. Germline-derived CDR1 and CDR2 are LNHDA and SQIVND (reference sequence). The J segment lost 3 bases and the V segment lost 9 bases, leaving 10 bases of the junction unmatched. The CDR3 consists of 14 residues. As DNA, the CDR3 is TGTGCCAGCAGTGACAGGGTTCTAGACTATGGCTACACCTTC. Its translation is CASSDRVLDYGYTF.

This chain joins TRBV2 and TRBJ1-5; 11 bases align to TRBD1. Looked up from germline, CDR1 is SNHLY and CDR2 is FYNNEI. This CDR3 comprises 13 residues. V was pared by 6 bases and J by 7 bases, with 2 bases of the junction left unmatched. Here the CDR3 reads CASRDRGLQPQHF. In DNA, the CDR3 is TGTGCCAGCAGGGACAGGGGGCTACAGCCCCAGCATTTT.

The chain employs TRBV21-1 and TRBJ2-7. TRBV21-1 is recorded as a pseudogene. The CDR3 sequence is 16 residues long. As DNA, the CDR3 is TGTGCCAGCAGCAAAGGAGGGGCAGGGCCTCTCTACGAGCAGTACTTC. Translation gives CASSKGGAGPLYEQYF.

The J gene is TRBJ2-7, the V gene TRBV6-1; 10 bases agree with TRBD1. The V segment lost 11 bases and the J segment 4 bases; nucleotides outside the gene matches: 11. CDR1 is MNHNS, CDR2 SASEGT, per germline. CDR3 length: 14 amino acids. This chain's CDR3 is CAVLRDRGPYEQYF. The CDR3 bases are TGTGCCGTCCTACGGGACAGGGGTCCGTACGAGCAGTACTTC.

The chain carries TRBV7-8 and TRBJ1-3; D call uncertain. This CDR3 region has 15 residues. Germline V CDR1 and CDR2: SGHVS, FQNEAQ. Trimming removed 1 base at V and 4 bases at J, with 11 bases between. CDR3 region: CASSLGVGGGNTIYF. The CDR3 bases are TGTGCCAGCAGCTTAGGAGTCGGCGGCGGAAACACCATATATTTT. The full variable domain, rest sourced from reference TRBV7-8 and TRBJ1-3, is GAGVSQSPRYKVAKRGQDVALRCDPISGHVSLFWYQQALGQGPEFLTYFQNEAQLDKSGLPSDRFFAERPEGSVSTLKIQRTQQEDSAVYLCASSLGVGGGNTIYFGEGSWLTVV.

The CDR3 region is CASSLIPGTTSTDTQYF. DNA of the CDR3: TGTGCCAGCAGTCTGATACCCGGGACTACCTCCACAGATACGCAGTATTTT. The chain recombines TRBV27 with TRBJ2-3, with 7 bases aligning to TRBD2. The CDR3 runs to 17 residues. Per germline, CDR1 MNHEY and CDR2 SMNVEV (reference sequence). With 5 bases clipped from V and 2 bases from J, the junction kept 13 bases outside the gene matches.

V is TRBV28 and J is TRBJ2-5; D call uncertain. The CDR3 runs to 15 residues. Per the germline V gene, CDR1 is MDHEN and CDR2 is SYDVKM. V lost 1 base to trimming and J lost 2 bases, with 11 bases between them. The CDR3 DNA reads as TGTGCCAGCAGTTTATCGACTGGAACTCAAGAGACCCAGTACTTC. Translation: CASSLSTGTQETQYF. Based on the CDR3 plus reference TRBV28 and TRBJ2-5, the full variable domain is DVKVTQSSRYLVKRTGEKVFLECVQDMDHENMFWYRQDPGLGLRLIYFSYDVKMKEKGDIPEGYSVSREKKERFSLILESASTNQTSMYLCASSLSTGTQETQYFGPGTRLLVL.

The gene calls are TRBV10-3 and TRBJ2-7; D possibly corresponds to TRBD2 (6 bases). Germline V CDR1 and CDR2: ENHRY, SYGVKD. The CDR3 sequence is 18 residues long. V was clipped by 0 bases and J by 3 bases, with 21 bases between them. In nucleotides, the CDR3 is TGTGCCATCAGTGAGTCGGGGGGTGGAAGCTACACCTACTACGAGCAGTACTTC. Amino acid sequence: CAISESGGGSYTYYEQYF.

The genes are TRBV27 and TRBJ1-1; 7 bases line up with TRBD1. The CDR3 spans 17 residues. Germline V lookup: CDR1 MNHEY, CDR2 SMNVEV (reference sequence). V was clipped by 5 bases and J by 1 base; unmatched bases: 13. CDR3 coding DNA: TGTGCCAGCAGTGAACTCACCCCGGGACAGTGGAACACTGAAGCTTTCTTT. Translating gives CASSELTPGQWNTEAFF.

In this sample, this clone turned up once. This sequence joins TRBV6-1 and TRBJ1-1; D remains unclear. Trimming took off 5 bases at V and 4 bases at J, with 14 bases between the two ends. The CDR3 runs to 14 residues. CDR1 MNHNS and CDR2 SASEGT come from the germline V gene. CDR3 nucleotides: TGTGCCAGCAGTTTAAGAGTAGGGCTCACTGAAGCTTTCTTT. This sequence encodes CASSLRVGLTEAFF.

V gene TRBV7-9 combines with J gene TRBJ2-2, with 10 nucleotides matching TRBD2. The V gene end was trimmed by 5 bases and the J gene end by 7 bases; junction bases not matched to a gene: 13. The V gene's germline CDR1 is SEHNR and CDR2 FQNEAQ (reference sequence). The CDR3 runs to 17 residues. The CDR3 spells CASSPRLAGVRVGELFF. The CDR3 DNA sequence: TGTGCCAGCAGCCCCCGGCTAGCGGGGGTACGCGTCGGGGAGCTGTTTTTT.

The chain joins TRBV13 to TRBJ1-3, with a possible D match to TRBD1 (5 bases). Germline V gene lookup returns CDR1 PRHDT and CDR2 FYEKMQ (reference sequence). Trimming took 1 base from V and 0 from J, leaving 10 bases between them. The CDR3 has 16 residues. CDR3 DNA: TGTGCCAGCAGCTTAGAGGGGAAGAGCTCTGGAAACACCATATATTTT. It specifies CASSLEGKSSGNTIYF.

The chain is built from TRBV4-3 and TRBJ2-1; D is ambiguous. Trimming left V 0 bases short and J 4 bases short, with 16 bases between. Per germline, CDR1 LGHNA and CDR2 YSLEER. This CDR3 is 17 amino acids long. CDR3 sequence (DNA): TGCGCCAGCAGCCAAGAGCGCGAGGTCCTAGGGTACAATGAGCAGTTCTTC. It codes for CASSQEREVLGYNEQFF.

The gene calls are TRBV10-3 and TRBJ1-2, with D maybe TRBD1 (6 bases). There are 13 residues in the CDR3. Per the germline V gene, CDR1 is ENHRY and CDR2 is SYGVKD. Trimming pared 11 bases from V and 9 bases from J, leaving 22 bases between. The CDR3 DNA reads TGTGCCGCCTATGACAAGGGGGTAGGTCGCTACACCTTC. It encodes CAAYDKGVGRYTF.